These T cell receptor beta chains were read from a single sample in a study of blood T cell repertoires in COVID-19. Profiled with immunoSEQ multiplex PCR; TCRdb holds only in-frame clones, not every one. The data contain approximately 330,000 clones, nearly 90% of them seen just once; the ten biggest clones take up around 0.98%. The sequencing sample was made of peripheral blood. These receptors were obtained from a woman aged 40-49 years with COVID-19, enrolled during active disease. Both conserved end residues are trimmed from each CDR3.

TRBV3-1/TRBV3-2,ASSQEWGVGTEAF
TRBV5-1,ASSLDRGLDGYT
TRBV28,ASSVTGGSGNTIY
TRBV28,ASSFGDRDYEQY
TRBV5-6,ASTPTGDGELF
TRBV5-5,ASSPDRVKQY
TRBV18,ASSPLPGIATPQETQY
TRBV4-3,ASSRGTMSYEQY
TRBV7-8,ASSTLISRGHFEQY
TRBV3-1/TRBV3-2,ASSHAGQGGSYEQY
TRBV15,ATSKRGLALGELF
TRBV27,ASSLAGWGVTEAF
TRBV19,ASSISGRSGETQY
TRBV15,ATSPRISGASSYNEQF
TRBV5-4,ASSLVGGADSPLH
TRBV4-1,ASSQPTGADVGELF
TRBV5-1,ASSLALGRGGNTEAF
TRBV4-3,ASSRDRGNSPLH
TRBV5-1,ASSKKKDRKGTGELF
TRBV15,ATSRVDSPNYGYT
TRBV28,ASSSTGGYGYT
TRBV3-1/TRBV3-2,ASSQTGATEAF
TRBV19,ASSIDRDRGEAF
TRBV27,ASSLGTGSQSPLH
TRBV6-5,ASTAGSYNEQF
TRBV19,ASIHRNNGYT
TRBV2,ASTEREETQY
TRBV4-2,ASSQTRNEQF
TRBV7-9,ASSRTGTIEQY
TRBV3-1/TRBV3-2,ASTQIPRTGETQY
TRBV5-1,ASSPGSTSGEETQY
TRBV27,ASTQFPGTGGPETQY
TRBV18,ASSPGFGQGVTGELF
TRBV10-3,AISESGSYEQY
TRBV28,ASSSGTGENGYT
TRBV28,ASSPSGGPRRTDTQY
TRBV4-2,ASSQDHGVGGELF
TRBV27,ASRRDRDYGYT
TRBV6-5,ASFRVGRSRGYT
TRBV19,ASIGRMNTEAF
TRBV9,ASSPGGLAGEQY
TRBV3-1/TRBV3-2,ASSQRESDTYEQY
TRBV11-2,ASSYGVLAIADTQY
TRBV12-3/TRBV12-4,ASSLDRGETQY
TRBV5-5,ASSLLLTYQETQY